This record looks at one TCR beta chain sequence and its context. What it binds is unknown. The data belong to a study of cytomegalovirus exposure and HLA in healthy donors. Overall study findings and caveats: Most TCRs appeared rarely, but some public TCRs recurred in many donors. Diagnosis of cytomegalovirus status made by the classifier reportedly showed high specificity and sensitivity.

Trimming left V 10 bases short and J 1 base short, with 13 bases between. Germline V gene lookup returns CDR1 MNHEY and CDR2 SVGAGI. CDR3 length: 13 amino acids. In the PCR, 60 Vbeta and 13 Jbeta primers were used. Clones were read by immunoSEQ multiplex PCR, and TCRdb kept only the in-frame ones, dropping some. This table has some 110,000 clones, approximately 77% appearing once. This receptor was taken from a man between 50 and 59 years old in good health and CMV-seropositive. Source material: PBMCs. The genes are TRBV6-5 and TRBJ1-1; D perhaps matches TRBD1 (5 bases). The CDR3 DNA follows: TGTGCCACCAATTCACAGGCGAACACTGAAGCTTTCTTT. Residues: CATNSQANTEAFF.